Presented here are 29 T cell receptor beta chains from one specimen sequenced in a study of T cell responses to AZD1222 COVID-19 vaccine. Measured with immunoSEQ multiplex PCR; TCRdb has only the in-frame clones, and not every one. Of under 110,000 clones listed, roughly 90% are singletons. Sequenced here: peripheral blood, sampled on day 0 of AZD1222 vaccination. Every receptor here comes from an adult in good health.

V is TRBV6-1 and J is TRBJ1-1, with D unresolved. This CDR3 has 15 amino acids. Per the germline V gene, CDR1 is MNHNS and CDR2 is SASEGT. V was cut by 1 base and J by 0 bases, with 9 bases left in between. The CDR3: CASSEEDGMNTEAFF. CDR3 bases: TGTGCCAGCAGTGAAGAGGACGGGATGAACACTGAAGCTTTCTTT.

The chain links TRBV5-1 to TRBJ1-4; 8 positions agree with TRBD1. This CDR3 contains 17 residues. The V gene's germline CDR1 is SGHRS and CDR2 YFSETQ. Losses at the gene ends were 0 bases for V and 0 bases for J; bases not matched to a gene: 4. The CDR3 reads CASSLGDRIATNEKLFF. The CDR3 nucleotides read TGCGCCAGCAGCTTGGGGGACAGGATTGCAACTAATGAAAAACTGTTTTTT.

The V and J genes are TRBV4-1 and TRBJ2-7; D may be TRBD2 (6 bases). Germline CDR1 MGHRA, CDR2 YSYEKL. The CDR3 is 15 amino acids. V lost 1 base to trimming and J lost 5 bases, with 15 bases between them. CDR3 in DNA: TGCGCCAGCAGCCAAGGGTGGGAGGAGTTCCACGAGCAGTACTTC. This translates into CASSQGWEEFHEQYF.

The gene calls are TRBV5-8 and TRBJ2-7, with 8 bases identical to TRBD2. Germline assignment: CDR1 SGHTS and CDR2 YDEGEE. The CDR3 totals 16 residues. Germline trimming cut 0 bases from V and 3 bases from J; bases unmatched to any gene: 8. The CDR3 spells CASSLEGLAAIYEQYF. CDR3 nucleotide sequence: TGTGCCAGCAGCTTGGAAGGACTAGCTGCAATCTACGAGCAGTACTTC.

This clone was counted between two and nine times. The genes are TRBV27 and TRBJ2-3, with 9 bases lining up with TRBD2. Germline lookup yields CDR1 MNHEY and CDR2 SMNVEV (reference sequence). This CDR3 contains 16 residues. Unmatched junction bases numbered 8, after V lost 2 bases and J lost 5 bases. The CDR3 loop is CASSLRAGGPGDTQYF. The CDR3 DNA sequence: TGTGCCAGCAGTTTACGTGCGGGAGGGCCGGGAGATACGCAGTATTTT.

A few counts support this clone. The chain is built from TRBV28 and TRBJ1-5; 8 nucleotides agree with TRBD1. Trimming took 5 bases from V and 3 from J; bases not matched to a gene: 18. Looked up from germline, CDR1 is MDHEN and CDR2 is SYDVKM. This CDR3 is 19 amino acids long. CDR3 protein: CASSGIARGRVGNNQPQHF. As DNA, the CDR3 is TGTGCCAGCAGTGGTATCGCCAGGGGGCGTGTGGGTAACAATCAGCCCCAGCATTTT. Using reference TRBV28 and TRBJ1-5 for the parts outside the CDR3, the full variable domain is DVKVTQSSRYLVKRTGEKVFLECVQDMDHENMFWYRQDPGLGLRLIYFSYDVKMKEKGDIPEGYSVSREKKERFSLILESASTNQTSMYLCASSGIARGRVGNNQPQHFGDGTRLSIL.

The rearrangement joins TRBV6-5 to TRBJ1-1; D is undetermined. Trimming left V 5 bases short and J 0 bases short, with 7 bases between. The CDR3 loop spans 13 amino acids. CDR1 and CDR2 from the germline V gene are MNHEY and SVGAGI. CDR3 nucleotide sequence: TGTGCCAGCAGTCCCGACATGAACACTGAAGCTTTCTTT. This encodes CASSPDMNTEAFF.

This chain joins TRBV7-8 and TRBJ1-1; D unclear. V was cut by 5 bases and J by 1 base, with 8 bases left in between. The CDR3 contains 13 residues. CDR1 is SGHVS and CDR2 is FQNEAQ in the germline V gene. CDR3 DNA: TGTGCCAGCAGCCCACTCGGGAACACTGAAGCTTTCTTT. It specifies CASSPLGNTEAFF.

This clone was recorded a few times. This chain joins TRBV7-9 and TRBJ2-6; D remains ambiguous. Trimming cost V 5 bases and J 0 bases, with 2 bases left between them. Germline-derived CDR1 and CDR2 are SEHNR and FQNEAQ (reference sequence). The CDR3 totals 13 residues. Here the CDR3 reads CASSSSGANVLTF. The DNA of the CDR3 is TGTGCCAGCAGCAGCTCTGGGGCCAACGTCCTGACTTTC.

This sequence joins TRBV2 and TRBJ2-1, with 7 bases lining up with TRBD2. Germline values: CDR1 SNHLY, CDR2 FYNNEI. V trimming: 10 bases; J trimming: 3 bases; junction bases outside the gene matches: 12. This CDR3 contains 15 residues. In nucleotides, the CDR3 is TGTGCCATCGAGCACCGCGGGAGACTCTACAATGAGCAGTTCTTC. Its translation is CAIEHRGRLYNEQFF. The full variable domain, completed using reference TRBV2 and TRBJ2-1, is EPEVTQTPSHQVTQMGQEVILRCVPISNHLYFYWYRQILGQKVEFLVSFYNNEISEKSEIFDDQFSVERPDGSNFTLKIRSTKLEDSAMYFCAIEHRGRLYNEQFFGPGTRLTVL.

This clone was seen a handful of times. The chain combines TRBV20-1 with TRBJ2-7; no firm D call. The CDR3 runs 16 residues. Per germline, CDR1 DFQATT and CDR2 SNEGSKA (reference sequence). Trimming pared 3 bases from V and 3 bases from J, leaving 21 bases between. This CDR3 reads CSASTPGGTISYEQYF. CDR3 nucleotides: TGCAGTGCTAGTACCCCAGGCGGCACCATTAGCTACGAGCAGTACTTC.

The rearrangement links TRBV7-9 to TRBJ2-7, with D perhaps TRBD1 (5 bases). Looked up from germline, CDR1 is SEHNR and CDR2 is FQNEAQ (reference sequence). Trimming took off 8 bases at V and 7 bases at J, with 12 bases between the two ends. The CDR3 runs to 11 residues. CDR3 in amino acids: CASGAYWEQYF. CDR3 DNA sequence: TGTGCCAGCGGGGCCTACTGGGAGCAGTACTTC. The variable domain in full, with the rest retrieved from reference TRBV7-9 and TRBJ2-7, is DTGVSQNPRHKITKRGQNVTFRCDPISEHNRLYWYRQTLGQGPEFLTYFQNEAQLEKSRLLSDRFSAERPKGSFSTLEIQRTEQGDSAMYLCASGAYWEQYFGPGTRLTVT.

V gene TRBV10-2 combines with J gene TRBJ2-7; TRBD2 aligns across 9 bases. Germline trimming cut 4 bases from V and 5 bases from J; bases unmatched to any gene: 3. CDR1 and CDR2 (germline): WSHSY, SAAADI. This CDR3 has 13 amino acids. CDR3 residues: CASSAGLANEQYF. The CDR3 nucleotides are TGCGCCAGCAGTGCGGGACTAGCAAACGAGCAGTACTTC.

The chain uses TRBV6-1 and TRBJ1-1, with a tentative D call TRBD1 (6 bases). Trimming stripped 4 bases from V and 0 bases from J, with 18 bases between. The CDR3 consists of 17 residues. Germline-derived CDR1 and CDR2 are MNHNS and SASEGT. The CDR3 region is CASSGGYRVHMNTEAFF. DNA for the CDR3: TGTGCCAGCAGTGGGGGATACAGGGTCCACATGAACACTGAAGCTTTCTTT.

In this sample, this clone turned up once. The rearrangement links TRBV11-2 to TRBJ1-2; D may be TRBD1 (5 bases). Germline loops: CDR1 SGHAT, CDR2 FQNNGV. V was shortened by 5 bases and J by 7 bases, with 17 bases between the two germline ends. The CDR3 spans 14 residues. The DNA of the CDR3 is TGTGCCAGCAGCCAATTGACAGTAAGAAGTGGCTACACCTTC. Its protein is CASSQLTVRSGYTF.

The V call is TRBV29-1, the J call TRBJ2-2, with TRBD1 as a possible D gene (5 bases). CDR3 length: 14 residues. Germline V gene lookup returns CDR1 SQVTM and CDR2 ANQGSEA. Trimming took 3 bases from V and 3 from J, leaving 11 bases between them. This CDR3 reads CSVEIIGDTGELFF. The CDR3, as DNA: TGCAGCGTTGAGATAATAGGGGACACCGGGGAGCTGTTTTTT.

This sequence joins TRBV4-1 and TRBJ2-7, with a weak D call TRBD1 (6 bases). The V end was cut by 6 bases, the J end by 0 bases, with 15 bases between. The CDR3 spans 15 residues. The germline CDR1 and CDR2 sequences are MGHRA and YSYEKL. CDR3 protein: CASRVRQESSYEQYF. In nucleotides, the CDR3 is TGCGCCAGCAGGGTCAGACAGGAGAGCTCCTACGAGCAGTACTTC.

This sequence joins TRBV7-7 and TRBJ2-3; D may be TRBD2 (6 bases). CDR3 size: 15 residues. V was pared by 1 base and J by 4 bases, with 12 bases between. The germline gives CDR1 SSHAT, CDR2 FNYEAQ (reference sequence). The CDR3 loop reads CASSLVRGSADTQYF. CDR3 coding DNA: TGTGCCAGCAGCTTAGTTCGGGGGAGTGCAGATACGCAGTATTTT.

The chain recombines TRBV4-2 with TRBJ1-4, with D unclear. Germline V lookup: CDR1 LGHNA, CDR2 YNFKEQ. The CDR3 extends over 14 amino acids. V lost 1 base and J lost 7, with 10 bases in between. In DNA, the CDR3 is TGTGCCAGCAGCCAAGGGGTACGGGGTGAAAAACTGTTTTTT. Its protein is CASSQGVRGEKLFF.

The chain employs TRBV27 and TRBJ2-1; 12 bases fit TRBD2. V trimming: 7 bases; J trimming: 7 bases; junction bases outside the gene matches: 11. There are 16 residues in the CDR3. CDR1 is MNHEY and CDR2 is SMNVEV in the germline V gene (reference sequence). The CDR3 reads CASIGLAGINRNEQFF. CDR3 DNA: TGTGCCAGCATAGGACTAGCGGGAATCAATAGGAATGAGCAGTTCTTC.

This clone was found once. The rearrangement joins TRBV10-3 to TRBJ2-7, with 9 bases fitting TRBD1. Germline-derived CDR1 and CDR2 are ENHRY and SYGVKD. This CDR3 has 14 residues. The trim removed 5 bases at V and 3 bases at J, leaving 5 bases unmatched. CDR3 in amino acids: CAISNGDRDYEQYF. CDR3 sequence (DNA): TGTGCCATCAGTAATGGGGACAGGGACTACGAGCAGTACTTC.

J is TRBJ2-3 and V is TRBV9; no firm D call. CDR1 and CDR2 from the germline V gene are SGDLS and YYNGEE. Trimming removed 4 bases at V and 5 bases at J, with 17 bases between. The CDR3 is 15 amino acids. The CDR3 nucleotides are TGTGCCAGCAGCCCCCAATTGGACGGTGTAGATACGCAGTATTTT. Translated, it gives CASSPQLDGVDTQYF.

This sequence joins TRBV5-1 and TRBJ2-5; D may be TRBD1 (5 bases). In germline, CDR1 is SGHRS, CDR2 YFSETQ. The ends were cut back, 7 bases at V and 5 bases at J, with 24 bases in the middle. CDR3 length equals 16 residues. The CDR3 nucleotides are TGCGCCAGCGAGCCACAGCCGAGTAGGGGTGGGGAGACCCAGTACTTC. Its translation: CASEPQPSRGGETQYF.

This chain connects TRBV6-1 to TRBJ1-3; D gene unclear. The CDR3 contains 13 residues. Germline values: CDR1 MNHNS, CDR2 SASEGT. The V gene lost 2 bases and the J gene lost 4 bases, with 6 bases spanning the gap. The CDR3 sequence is CASSEQHGNTIYF. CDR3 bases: TGTGCCAGCAGTGAACAGCACGGAAACACCATATATTTT.

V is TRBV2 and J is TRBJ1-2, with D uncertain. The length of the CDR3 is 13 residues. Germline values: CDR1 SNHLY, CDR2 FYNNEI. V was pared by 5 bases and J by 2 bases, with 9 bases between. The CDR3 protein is CASSPQMNYGYTF. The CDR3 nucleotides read TGTGCCAGCAGTCCACAGATGAACTATGGCTACACCTTC.

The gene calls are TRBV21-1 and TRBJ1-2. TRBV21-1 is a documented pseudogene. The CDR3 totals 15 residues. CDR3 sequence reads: CASSKVGGLGYGYTF. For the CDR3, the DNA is TGTGCCAGCAGCAAAGTAGGAGGGCTAGGCTATGGCTACACCTTC.

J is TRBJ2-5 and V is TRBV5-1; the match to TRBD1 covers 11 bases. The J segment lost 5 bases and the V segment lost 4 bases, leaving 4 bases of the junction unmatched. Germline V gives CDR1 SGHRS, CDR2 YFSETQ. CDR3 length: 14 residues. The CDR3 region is CASSPGQGGETQYF. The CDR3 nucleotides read TGCGCCAGCAGCCCGGGACAGGGGGGCGAGACCCAGTACTTC.

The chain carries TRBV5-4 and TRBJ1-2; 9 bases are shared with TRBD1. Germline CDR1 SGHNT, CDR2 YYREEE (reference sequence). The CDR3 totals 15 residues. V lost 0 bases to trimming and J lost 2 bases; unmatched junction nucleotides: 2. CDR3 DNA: TGTGCCAGCAGCTTGGTACAGGGGGCAAACTATGGCTACACCTTC. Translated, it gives CASSLVQGANYGYTF.

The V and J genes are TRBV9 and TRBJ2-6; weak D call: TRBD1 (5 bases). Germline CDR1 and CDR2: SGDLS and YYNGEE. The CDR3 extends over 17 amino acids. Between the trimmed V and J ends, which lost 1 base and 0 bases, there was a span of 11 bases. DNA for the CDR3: TGTGCCAGCAGCGTAAAGGGGTATCCCTCTGGGGCCAACGTCCTGACTTTC. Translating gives CASSVKGYPSGANVLTF.